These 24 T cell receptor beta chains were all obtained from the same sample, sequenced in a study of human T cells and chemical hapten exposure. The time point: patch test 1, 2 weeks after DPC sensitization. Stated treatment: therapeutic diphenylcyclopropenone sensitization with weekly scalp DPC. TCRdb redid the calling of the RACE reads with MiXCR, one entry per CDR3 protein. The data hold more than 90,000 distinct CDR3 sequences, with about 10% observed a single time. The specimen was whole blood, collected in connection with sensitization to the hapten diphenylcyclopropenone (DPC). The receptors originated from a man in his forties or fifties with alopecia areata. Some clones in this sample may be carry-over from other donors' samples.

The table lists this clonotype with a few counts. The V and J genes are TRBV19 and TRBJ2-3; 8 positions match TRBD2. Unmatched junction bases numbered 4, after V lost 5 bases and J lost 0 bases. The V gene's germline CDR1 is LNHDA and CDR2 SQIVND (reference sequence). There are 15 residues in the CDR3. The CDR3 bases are TGTGCCAGTAGTGGAGCGGGAGCTAGCACAGATACGCAGTATTTT. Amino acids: CASSGAGASTDTQYF.

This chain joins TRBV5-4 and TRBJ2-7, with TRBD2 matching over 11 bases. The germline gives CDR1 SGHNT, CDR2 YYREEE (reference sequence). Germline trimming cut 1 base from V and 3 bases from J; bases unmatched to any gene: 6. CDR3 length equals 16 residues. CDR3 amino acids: CASSLSPLAGGYEQYF. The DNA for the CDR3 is TGTGCCAGCAGCTTGTCACCTCTAGCGGGAGGCTACGAGCAGTACTTC.

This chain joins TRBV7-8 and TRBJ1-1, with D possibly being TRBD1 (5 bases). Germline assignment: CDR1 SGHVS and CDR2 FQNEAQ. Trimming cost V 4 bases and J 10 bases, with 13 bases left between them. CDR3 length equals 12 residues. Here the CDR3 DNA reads TGTGCCAGCAGCTCATCGACAGCTAGAGCTTTCTTT. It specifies CASSSSTARAFF.

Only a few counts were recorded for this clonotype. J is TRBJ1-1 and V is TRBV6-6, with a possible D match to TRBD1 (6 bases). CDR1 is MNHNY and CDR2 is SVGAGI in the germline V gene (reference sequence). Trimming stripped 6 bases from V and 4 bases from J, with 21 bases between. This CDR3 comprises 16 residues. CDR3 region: CASSPGTHGKPTEAFF. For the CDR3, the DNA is TGTGCCAGCAGCCCCGGGACACACGGAAAACCCACTGAAGCTTTCTTT.

The CDR3 region has the DNA TGCAGTGCTGAACGGACCGGGACGGGGCTTGGGGAGCAGTACTTC. Encoded protein: CSAERTGTGLGEQYF. This chain uses TRBV20-1 with TRBJ2-7; tentatively, D is TRBD1 or TRBD2 (5 bases each). This CDR3 is built from 15 residues. V lost 5 bases and J lost 7, with 24 bases in between. Germline lookup yields CDR1 DFQATT and CDR2 SNEGSKA (reference sequence).

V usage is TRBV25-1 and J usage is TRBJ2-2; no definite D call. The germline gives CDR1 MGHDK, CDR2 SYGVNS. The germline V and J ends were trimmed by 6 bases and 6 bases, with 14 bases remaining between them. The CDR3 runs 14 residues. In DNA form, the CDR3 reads TGTGCCAGCAGGGGAAAGGGTACGGCCGGGGAGCTGTTTTTT. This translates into CASRGKGTAGELFF.

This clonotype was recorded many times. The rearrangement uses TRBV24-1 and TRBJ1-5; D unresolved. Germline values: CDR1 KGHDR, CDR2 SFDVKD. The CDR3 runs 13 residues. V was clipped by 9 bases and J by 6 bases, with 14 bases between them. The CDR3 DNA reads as TGTGCCACCGCAGGCCCAGGAGGTCAGCCCCAGCATTTT. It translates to CATAGPGGQPQHF.

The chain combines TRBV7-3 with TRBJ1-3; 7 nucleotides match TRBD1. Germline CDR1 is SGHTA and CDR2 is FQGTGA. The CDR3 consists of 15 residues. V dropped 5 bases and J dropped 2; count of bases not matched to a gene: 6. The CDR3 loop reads CASSPQGGTGNTIYF. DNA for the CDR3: TGTGCCAGCAGCCCCCAGGGGGGTACTGGAAACACCATATATTTT.

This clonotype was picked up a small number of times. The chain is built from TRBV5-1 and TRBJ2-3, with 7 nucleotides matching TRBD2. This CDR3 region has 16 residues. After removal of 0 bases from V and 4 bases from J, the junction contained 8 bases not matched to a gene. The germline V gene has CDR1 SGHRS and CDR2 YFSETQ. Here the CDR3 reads CASSLVTGGVPDTQYF. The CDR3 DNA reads TGCGCCAGCAGCTTGGTCACGGGAGGCGTACCAGATACGCAGTATTTT.

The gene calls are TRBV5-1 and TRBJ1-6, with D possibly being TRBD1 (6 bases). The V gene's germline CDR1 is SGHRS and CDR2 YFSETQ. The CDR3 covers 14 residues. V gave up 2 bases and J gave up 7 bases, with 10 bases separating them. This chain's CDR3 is CASSLPGQNSPLHF. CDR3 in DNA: TGCGCCAGCAGCTTACCGGGACAAAATTCACCCCTCCACTTT.

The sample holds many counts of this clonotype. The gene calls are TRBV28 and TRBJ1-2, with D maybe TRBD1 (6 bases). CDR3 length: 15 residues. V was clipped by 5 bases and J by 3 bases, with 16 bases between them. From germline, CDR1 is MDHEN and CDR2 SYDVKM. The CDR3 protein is CASSPPGTNYYGYTF. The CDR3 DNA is TGTGCCAGCAGTCCCCCTGGGACAAACTACTATGGCTACACCTTC.

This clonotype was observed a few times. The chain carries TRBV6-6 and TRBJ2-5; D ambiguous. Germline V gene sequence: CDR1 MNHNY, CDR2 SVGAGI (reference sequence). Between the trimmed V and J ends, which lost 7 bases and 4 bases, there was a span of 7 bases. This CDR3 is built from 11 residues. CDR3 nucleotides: TGTGCCAGCACGATGGGAGAGACCCAGTACTTC. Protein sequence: CASTMGETQYF.

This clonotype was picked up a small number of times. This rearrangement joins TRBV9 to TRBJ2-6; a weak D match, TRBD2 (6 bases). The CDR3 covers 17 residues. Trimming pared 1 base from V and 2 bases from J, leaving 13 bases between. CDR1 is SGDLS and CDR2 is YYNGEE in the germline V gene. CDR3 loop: CASSVSPPGAGANVLTF. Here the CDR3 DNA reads TGTGCCAGCAGCGTATCCCCGCCGGGGGCTGGGGCCAACGTCCTGACTTTC.

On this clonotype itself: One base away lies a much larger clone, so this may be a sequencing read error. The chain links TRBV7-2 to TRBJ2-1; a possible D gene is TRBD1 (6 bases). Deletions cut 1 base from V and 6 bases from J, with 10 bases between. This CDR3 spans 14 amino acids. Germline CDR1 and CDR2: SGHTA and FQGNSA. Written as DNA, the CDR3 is TGTGCCAGCAGCTTAGTGTTGGGGGCCAATGAGCAGTTCTTC. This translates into CASSLVLGANEQFF.

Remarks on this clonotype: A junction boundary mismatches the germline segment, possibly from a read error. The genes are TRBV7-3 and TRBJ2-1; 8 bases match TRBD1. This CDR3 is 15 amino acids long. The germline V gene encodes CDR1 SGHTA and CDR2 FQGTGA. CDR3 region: CASSLATGVGNEQSF. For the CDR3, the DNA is TGTGCCAGCAGCTTAGCGACAGGGGTGGGCAATGAGCAGTCCTTC.

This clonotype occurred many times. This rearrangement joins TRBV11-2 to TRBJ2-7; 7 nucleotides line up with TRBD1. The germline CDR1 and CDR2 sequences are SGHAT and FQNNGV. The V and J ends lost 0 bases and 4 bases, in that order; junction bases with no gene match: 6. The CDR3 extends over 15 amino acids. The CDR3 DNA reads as TGTGCCAGCAGCTTAGAAAGCAGGGGGTATTACGAGCAGTACTTC. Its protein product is CASSLESRGYYEQYF. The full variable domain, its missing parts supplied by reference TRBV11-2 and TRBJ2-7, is EAGVAQSPRYKIIEKRQSVAFWCNPISGHATLYWYQQILGQGPKLLIQFQNNGVVDDSQLPKDRFSAERLKGVDSTLKIQPAKLEDSAVYLCASSLESRGYYEQYFGPGTRLTVT.

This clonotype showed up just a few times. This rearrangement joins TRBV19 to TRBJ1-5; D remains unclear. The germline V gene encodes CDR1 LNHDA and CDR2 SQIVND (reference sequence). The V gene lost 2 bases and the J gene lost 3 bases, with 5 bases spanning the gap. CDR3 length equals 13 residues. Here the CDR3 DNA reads TGTGCCAGTAGTATACAGACCAATCAGCCCCAGCATTTT. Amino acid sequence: CASSIQTNQPQHF.

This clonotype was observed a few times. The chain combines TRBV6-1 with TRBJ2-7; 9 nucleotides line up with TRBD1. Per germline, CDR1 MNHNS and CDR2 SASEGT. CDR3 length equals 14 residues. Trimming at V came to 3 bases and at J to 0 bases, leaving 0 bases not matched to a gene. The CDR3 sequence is CASSETGGSYEQYV. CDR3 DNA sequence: TGTGCCAGCAGTGAGACAGGGGGCTCCTACGAGCAGTACGTC.

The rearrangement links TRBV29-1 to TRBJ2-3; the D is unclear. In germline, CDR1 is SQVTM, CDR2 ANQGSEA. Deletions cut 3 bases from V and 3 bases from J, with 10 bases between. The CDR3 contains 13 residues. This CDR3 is CSVDFVATDTQYF. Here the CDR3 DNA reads TGCAGCGTTGACTTTGTGGCAACAGATACGCAGTATTTT.

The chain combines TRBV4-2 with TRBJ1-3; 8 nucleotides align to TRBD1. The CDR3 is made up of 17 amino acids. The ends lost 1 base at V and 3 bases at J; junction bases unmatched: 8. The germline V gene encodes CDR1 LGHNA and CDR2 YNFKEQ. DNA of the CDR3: TGTGCCAGCAGCCAAGGAGTCCAGGGGGCGCATGGAAACACCATATATTTT. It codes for CASSQGVQGAHGNTIYF.

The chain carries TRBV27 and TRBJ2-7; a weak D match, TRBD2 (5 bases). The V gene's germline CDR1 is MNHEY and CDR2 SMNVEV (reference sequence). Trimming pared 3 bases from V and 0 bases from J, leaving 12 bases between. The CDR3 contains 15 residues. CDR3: CASSFFSGSSYEQYF. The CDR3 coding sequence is TGTGCCAGCAGTTTCTTTTCGGGGAGCTCCTACGAGCAGTACTTC.

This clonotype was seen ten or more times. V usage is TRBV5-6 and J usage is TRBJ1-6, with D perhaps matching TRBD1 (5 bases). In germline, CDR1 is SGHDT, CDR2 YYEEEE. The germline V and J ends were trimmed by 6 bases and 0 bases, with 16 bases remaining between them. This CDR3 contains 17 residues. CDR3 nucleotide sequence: TGTGCCAGCACTAATCTGGGGGAGAGCTCCTATAATTCACCCCTCCACTTT. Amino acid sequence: CASTNLGESSYNSPLHF.

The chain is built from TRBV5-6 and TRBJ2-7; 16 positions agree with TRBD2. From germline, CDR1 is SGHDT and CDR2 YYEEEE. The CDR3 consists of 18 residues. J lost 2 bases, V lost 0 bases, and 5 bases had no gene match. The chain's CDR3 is CASSLAGTSGRAAYEQYF. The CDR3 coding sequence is TGTGCCAGCAGCTTGGCCGGGACTAGCGGGAGGGCGGCCTACGAGCAGTACTTC. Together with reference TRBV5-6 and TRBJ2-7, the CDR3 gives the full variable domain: DAGVTQSPTHLIKTRGQQVTLRCSPKSGHDTVSWYQQALGQGPQFIFQYYEEEERQRGNFPDRFSGHQFPNYSSELNVNALLLGDSALYLCASSLAGTSGRAAYEQYFGPGTRLTVT.

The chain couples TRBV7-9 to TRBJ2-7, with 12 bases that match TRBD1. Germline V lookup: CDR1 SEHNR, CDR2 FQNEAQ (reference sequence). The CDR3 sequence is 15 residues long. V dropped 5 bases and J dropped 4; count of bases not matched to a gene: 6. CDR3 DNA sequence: TGTGCCAGCAGCCTCGGGGACAGGGGGCTTTACGAGCAGTACTTC. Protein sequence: CASSLGDRGLYEQYF.